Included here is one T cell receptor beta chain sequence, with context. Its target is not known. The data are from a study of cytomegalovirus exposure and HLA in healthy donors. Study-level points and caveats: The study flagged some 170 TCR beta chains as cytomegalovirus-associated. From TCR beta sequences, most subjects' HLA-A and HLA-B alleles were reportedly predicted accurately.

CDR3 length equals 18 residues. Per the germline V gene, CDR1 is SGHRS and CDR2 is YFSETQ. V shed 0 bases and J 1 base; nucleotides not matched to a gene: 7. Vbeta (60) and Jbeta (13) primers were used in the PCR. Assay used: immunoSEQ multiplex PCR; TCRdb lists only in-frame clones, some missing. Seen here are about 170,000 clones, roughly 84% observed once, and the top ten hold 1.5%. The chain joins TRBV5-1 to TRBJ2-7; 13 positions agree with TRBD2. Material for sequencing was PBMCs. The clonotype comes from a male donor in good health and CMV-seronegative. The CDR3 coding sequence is TGCGCCAGCAGCTTGGGACTAGCGGGGGGAACTGGATCCTACGAGCAGTACTTC. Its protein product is CASSLGLAGGTGSYEQYF.